Given below is one T cell receptor (beta chain) in context. This record comes from a study of Graves' ophthalmopathy and Graves' hyperthyroidism. The sequenced template was RNA, covering the TCR beta CDR3 region. The first-round RT-PCR employed HTBI primers together with the Qiagen OneStep RT-PCR kit. A multiplex PCR was then performed as the second round. From the multiplex PCR reads, TCRdb called clonotypes with MiXCR, one entry per CDR3 protein. The data show over 200,000 distinct CDR3 sequences, around 28% seen once. Germline-derived CDR1 and CDR2 are WNHNN and SYGVQD (reference sequence). The V gene end was trimmed by 2 bases and the J gene end by 4 bases; junction bases not matched to a gene: 7. CDR3 length equals 15 residues.

The rearrangement uses TRBV10-1 and TRBJ2-7; 8 nucleotides match TRBD2. The receptor comes from a man aged 45 to 65 with Graves' ophthalmopathy. Sequenced input: peripheral blood. CDR3 coding DNA: TGCGCCAGCAGTGAGGGGGTAGCGGGAACTTACGAGCAGTACTTC. Amino acid sequence: CASSEGVAGTYEQYF.